This T cell receptor (beta chain) emerged from a study of cytotoxic CD8 clonotypes in ibrutinib-treated CLL. The germline CDR1 and CDR2 sequences are ENHRY and SYGVKD. The CDR3 is 11 residues long. V was pared by 9 bases and J by 10 bases, with 14 bases between. TCRdb's table, derived via immunoSEQ multiplex PCR, lists solely in-frame clones and lacks some. This sample yields about 140,000 clones, of which around 80% are seen a single time; less than 9% belongs to the top ten. This clone was observed a handful of times. Its target is unknown. Findings of the study overall: Pretreatment clonality was elevated relative to age-matched healthy donors and paralleled circulating CD8+ T-cell counts.

The specimen comprised PBMCs, sampled after 36 months of ibrutinib treatment. This receptor was taken from a human donor with chronic lymphocytic leukemia. The V call is TRBV10-3, the J call TRBJ2-3, with D unresolved. As DNA, the CDR3 is TGTGCCATTCAATCAGGAAGTGCGCAGTATTTT. This translates into CAIQSGSAQYF.